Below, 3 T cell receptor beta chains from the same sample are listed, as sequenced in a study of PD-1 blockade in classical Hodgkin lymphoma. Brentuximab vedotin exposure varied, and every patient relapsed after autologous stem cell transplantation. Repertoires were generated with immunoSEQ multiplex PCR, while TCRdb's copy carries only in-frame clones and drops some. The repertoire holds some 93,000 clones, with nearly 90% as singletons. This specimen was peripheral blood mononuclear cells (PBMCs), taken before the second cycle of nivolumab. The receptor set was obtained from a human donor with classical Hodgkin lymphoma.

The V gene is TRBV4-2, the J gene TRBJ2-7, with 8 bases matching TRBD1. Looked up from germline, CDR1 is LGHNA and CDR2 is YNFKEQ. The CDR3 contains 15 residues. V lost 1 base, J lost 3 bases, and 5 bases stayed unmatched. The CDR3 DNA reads TGTGCCAGCAGCCAAGCGAAAGGACAGGGCTACGAGCAGTACTTC. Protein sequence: CASSQAKGQGYEQYF.

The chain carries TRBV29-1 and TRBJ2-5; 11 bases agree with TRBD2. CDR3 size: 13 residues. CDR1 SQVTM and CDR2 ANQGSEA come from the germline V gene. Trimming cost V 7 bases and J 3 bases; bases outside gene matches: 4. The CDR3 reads CSATSGIEETQYF. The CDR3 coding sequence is TGCAGCGCGACTAGCGGGATAGAAGAGACCCAGTACTTC.

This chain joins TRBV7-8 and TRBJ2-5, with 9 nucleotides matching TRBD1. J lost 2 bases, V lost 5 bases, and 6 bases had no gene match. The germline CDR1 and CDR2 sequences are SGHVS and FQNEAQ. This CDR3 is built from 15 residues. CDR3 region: CASSQTGGSQETQYF. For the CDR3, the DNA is TGTGCCAGCAGCCAGACAGGGGGGAGTCAAGAGACCCAGTACTTC.